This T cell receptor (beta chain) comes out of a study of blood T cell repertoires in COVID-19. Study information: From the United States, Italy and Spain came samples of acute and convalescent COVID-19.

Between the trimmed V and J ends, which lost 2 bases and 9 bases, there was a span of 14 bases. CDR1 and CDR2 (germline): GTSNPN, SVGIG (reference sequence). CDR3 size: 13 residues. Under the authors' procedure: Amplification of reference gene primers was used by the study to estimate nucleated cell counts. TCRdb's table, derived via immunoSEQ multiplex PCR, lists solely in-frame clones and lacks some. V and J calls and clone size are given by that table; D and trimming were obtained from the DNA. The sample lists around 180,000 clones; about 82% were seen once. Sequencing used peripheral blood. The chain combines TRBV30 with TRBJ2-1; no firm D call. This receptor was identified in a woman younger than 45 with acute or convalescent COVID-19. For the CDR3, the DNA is TGTGCCTGGAGTTCACTCCCGCCCGGTGAGCAGTTCTTC. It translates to CAWSSLPPGEQFF.